The source of this T cell receptor beta chain is a study of cytomegalovirus exposure and HLA in healthy donors. Germline trimming cut 6 bases from V and 7 bases from J; bases unmatched to any gene: 8. This CDR3 is built from 15 residues. Per germline, CDR1 ENHRY and CDR2 SYGVKD. Sequencing was performed with immunoSEQ multiplex PCR; in TCRdb, only in-frame clones are kept and a portion is missing. The data show 56,000 or so clones, around nine tenths seen once. Material for sequencing was PBMCs. J is TRBJ2-1 and V is TRBV10-3, with TRBD2 matching 11 bases. The sequence was collected from a man between 18 and 35 years old in good health and CMV-seronegative. The CDR3 spells CAIRGSTSGINEQFF. The CDR3 DNA reads as TGTGCCATCAGAGGATCGACTAGCGGGATAAATGAGCAGTTCTTC.